These 32 T cell receptor beta chains were all obtained from the same sample, sequenced in a study of T cell changes during pregnancy in multiple sclerosis. TCRdb keeps only in-frame clones here, not all; method: immunoSEQ multiplex PCR. Here the sample spans 25,000 to 30,000 clones, around 90% being singletons. The source was CD4+ T cells from peripheral blood mononuclear cells, collected in the first trimester of pregnancy. All receptors come from a female donor in good health, enrolled as a control in a pregnancy study.

Only a few counts were recorded for this clone. The rearrangement joins TRBV15 to TRBJ2-3, with TRBD1 as a possible D gene (6 bases). This CDR3 comprises 15 residues. The germline CDR1 and CDR2 sequences are LNHNV and YYDKDF (reference sequence). Trimming cost V 0 bases and J 1 base, with 8 bases left between them. The CDR3 nucleotides read TGTGCCACCAGCAGAGATTACAGGGGCACAGATACGCAGTATTTT. Its translation is CATSRDYRGTDTQYF.

The rearrangement links TRBV21-1 to TRBJ1-2; the table's D gene call, TRBD1, was not cross checked with the DNA. TRBV21-1 is noted as a pseudogene. This CDR3 has 17 amino acids. DNA of the CDR3: TGTGCCAGCACCCCAGGGGACAGGGGGCGCGGCTGTGGTGGCTACACCTTC. The encoded protein is CASTPGDRGRGCGGYTF.

Comments on this clone: The same CDR3 also results from other DNA sequences found in this sample. The rearrangement links TRBV30 to TRBJ2-7; 8 bases are shared with TRBD1. V shed 5 bases and J 4 bases; nucleotides not matched to a gene: 7. CDR1 is GTSNPN and CDR2 is SVGIG in the germline V gene (reference sequence). CDR3 length equals 13 residues. In DNA form, the CDR3 reads TGTGCCTGGGGACAGGGACTGGGTTACGAGCAGTACTTC. It codes for CAWGQGLGYEQYF.

This chain connects TRBV18 to TRBJ2-7; D not certain. This CDR3 is 13 amino acids long. CDR1 is KGHSH and CDR2 is LQKENI in the germline V gene. Trimming stripped 2 bases from V and 3 bases from J, with 8 bases between. CDR3 sequence (DNA): TGTGCCAGCTCACCATTTGCTAACTACGAGCAGTACTTC. It encodes CASSPFANYEQYF.

This clone was detected only a few times. The V and J genes are TRBV19 and TRBJ2-2; D unresolved. The CDR3 is made up of 13 amino acids. Germline loops: CDR1 LNHDA, CDR2 SQIVND (reference sequence). Trimming removed 5 bases at V and 4 bases at J, with 8 bases between. CDR3 amino acids: CASSSLSTGELFF. CDR3 nucleotides: TGTGCCAGTAGTTCCCTGAGCACCGGGGAGCTGTTTTTT. Drawing the rest from reference TRBV19 and TRBJ2-2, the complete variable domain is DGGITQSPKYLFRKEGQNVTLSCEQNLNHDAMYWYRQDPGQGLRLIYYSQIVNDFQKGDIAEGYSVSREKKESFPLTVTSAQKNPTAFYLCASSSLSTGELFFGEGSRLTVL.

The genes are TRBV28 and TRBJ2-2; 14 nucleotides align to TRBD2. With V trimmed by 4 bases and J by 6 bases, 4 bases remained unmatched. CDR3 length: 16 residues. Per the germline V gene, CDR1 is MDHEN and CDR2 is SYDVKM. CDR3 protein: CASSSKTSGRAGELFF. The CDR3 DNA is TGTGCCAGCAGTTCAAAGACTAGCGGGAGGGCCGGGGAGCTGTTTTTT.

This clone was detected a few times. The J gene is TRBJ2-3, the V gene TRBV7-3; 9 bases match TRBD2. Per the germline V gene, CDR1 is SGHTA and CDR2 is FQGTGA. The length of the CDR3 is 14 residues. The junction had 4 bases not matched to a gene; V was cut back by 3 bases and J by 6 bases. The CDR3 loop is CASSFLAGVDTQYF. In DNA form, the CDR3 reads TGTGCCAGCAGCTTCTTAGCGGGAGTGGATACGCAGTATTTT. Based on the CDR3 plus reference TRBV7-3 and TRBJ2-3, the full variable domain is GAGVSQTPSNKVTEKGKYVELRCDPISGHTALYWYRQSLGQGPEFLIYFQGTGAADDSGLPNDRFFAVRPEGSVSTLKIQRTERGDSAVYLCASSFLAGVDTQYFGPGTRLTVL.

The chain couples TRBV12-5 to TRBJ1-2; no firm D call. V was trimmed by 2 bases and J by 5 bases, leaving 9 bases between them. The CDR3 spans 13 residues. Germline V gene sequence: CDR1 LGHNT, CDR2 FRNRAP. CDR3 in amino acids: CASGLRISYGYTF. The CDR3 DNA sequence: TGTGCTAGTGGTTTGAGAATCAGTTATGGCTACACCTTC.

The chain has TRBV5-1 and TRBJ1-2; D might be TRBD1 (6 bases). With 7 bases removed from V and 2 bases from J, the gap between germline ends came to 18 bases. This CDR3 has 15 amino acids. Germline lookup yields CDR1 SGHRS and CDR2 YFSETQ. CDR3 region: CASPSSGQGNYGYTF. Here the CDR3 DNA reads TGCGCCAGCCCGAGCTCAGGTCAGGGGAACTATGGCTACACCTTC.

V gene TRBV5-6 combines with J gene TRBJ1-5; D is ambiguous. V lost 0 bases and J lost 7, with 14 bases in between. The CDR3 covers 15 residues. Germline CDR1 and CDR2: SGHDT and YYEEEE. The CDR3 DNA follows: TGTGCCAGCAGCTTGGTTGGTACTCCATCACAGCCCCAGCATTTT. It yields the protein CASSLVGTPSQPQHF.

This clone turned up a few times. The chain combines TRBV6-5 with TRBJ1-2, with 10 nucleotides matching TRBD1. The CDR3 spans 13 residues. CDR1 is MNHEY and CDR2 is SVGAGI in the germline V gene. J gave up 8 bases and V 6 bases, and 6 bases lay outside the gene matches. The CDR3 coding sequence is TGTGCCAGCAGCATCCGGGACAGGGGAGGCTACACCTTC. Translating it yields CASSIRDRGGYTF.

The chain uses TRBV4-2 and TRBJ2-7, with D possibly being TRBD1 (6 bases). This CDR3 has 13 amino acids. Germline loops: CDR1 LGHNA, CDR2 YNFKEQ. Trimming cost V 0 bases and J 7 bases, with 10 bases left between them. The CDR3 DNA is TGTGCCAGCAGCCAAGAGGGGGCCAGTGAGCAGTACTTC. This translates into CASSQEGASEQYF.

A single count supports this clone. V is TRBV10-3 and J is TRBJ1-3; D uncertain. CDR1 ENHRY and CDR2 SYGVKD come from the germline V gene. The CDR3 covers 12 residues. V was pared by 11 bases and J by 0 bases, with 8 bases between. The CDR3 region has the DNA TGTGCCGCCCGGGGCTCTGGAAACACCATATATTTT. Translating it yields CAARGSGNTIYF.

This clone was counted only a few times. V usage is TRBV2 and J usage is TRBJ2-1; TRBD2 is a possible D gene (10 bases). The CDR3 has 16 residues. Germline lookup yields CDR1 SNHLY and CDR2 FYNNEI. The V end lost 6 bases, the J end lost 5 bases, and 20 bases lay between the germline ends. DNA of the CDR3: TGTGCCAGCAGACTAGCGGGGAGACAGGGGGACAATGAGCAGTTCTTC. Translated, it gives CASRLAGRQGDNEQFF.

J is TRBJ1-5 and V is TRBV19; TRBD1 might be the D (5 bases). The CDR3 loop spans 14 amino acids. Germline assignment: CDR1 LNHDA and CDR2 SQIVND (reference sequence). Trimming took off 3 bases at V and 7 bases at J, with 13 bases between the two ends. The CDR3 nucleotides are TGTGCCAGTAGTATCTTAGGGGAAGGGCAGCCCCAGCATTTT. Protein product: CASSILGEGQPQHF.

The J gene is TRBJ2-1, the V gene TRBV4-1; 12 positions match TRBD1. The germline CDR1 and CDR2 sequences are MGHRA and YSYEKL. CDR3 size: 16 residues. With 1 base clipped from V and 9 bases from J, the junction kept 7 bases outside the gene matches. The CDR3, as DNA: TGCGCCAGCAGCCAAGGCCGGGACAGGGGGCAAGGTGAGCAGTTCTTC. Amino acid sequence: CASSQGRDRGQGEQFF.

This rearrangement joins TRBV18 to TRBJ1-3, with 7 bases lining up with TRBD1. There are 18 residues in the CDR3. Germline loops: CDR1 KGHSH, CDR2 LQKENI. Trimming removed 0 bases from V and 0 bases from J; junction bases left unmatched: 8. CDR3: CASSPPGTEQLSGNTIYF. The CDR3 nucleotides read TGTGCCAGCTCACCACCCGGGACAGAGCAGCTCTCTGGAAACACCATATATTTT.

This clone was counted between two and nine times. The rearrangement links TRBV5-1 to TRBJ2-1, with 14 bases aligning to TRBD2. CDR3 size: 17 residues. Trimming removed 2 bases from V and 3 bases from J; junction bases left unmatched: 4. Germline V lookup: CDR1 SGHRS, CDR2 YFSETQ. The CDR3 is CASSFMGLAGVYNEQFF. In nucleotides, the CDR3 is TGCGCCAGCAGCTTCATGGGACTAGCGGGAGTCTACAATGAGCAGTTCTTC.

The chain links TRBV28 to TRBJ1-5; D unresolved. Trimming removed 5 bases from V and 4 bases from J, with 9 bases in between. The germline V gene has CDR1 MDHEN and CDR2 SYDVKM. The CDR3 has 13 residues. CDR3 DNA: TGTGCCAGCAGTAAACACCAGAATCAGCCCCAGCATTTT. It encodes CASSKHQNQPQHF.

This clone was detected only once. The chain carries TRBV6-1 and TRBJ1-4; D gene uncertain. V was clipped by 0 bases and J by 8 bases, with 13 bases between them. This CDR3 comprises 15 residues. Germline CDR1 and CDR2: MNHNS and SASEGT. As DNA, the CDR3 is TGTGCCAGCAGTGAAGCGCCGGGGAGATACGAAAAACTGTTTTTT. Protein product: CASSEAPGRYEKLFF.

The CDR3 DNA follows: TGTGCCAGCATTGGACGAGGGGGCATTCAGTACTTC. It encodes CASIGRGGIQYF. This chain joins TRBV27 and TRBJ2-4; possibly TRBD1 for D (6 bases). V was pared by 7 bases and J by 9 bases, with 13 bases between. Germline CDR1 MNHEY, CDR2 SMNVEV (reference sequence). There are 12 residues in the CDR3.

The chain couples TRBV7-9 to TRBJ2-2; 12 bases line up with TRBD2. CDR3 length equals 18 residues. Germline-derived CDR1 and CDR2 are SEHNR and FQNEAQ (reference sequence). V was clipped by 2 bases and J by 2 bases; unmatched bases: 6. The CDR3 bases are TGTGCCAGCAGCTTACGGGGACTAGCGGGCGAAAACACCGGGGAGCTGTTTTTT. Protein product: CASSLRGLAGENTGELFF.

The chain uses TRBV5-1 and TRBJ2-2; a weak D match, TRBD2 (5 bases). Germline CDR1 is SGHRS and CDR2 is YFSETQ. V shed 0 bases and J shed 5 bases, with 11 bases lying between them. CDR3 size: 15 residues. CDR3 region: CASSLGGRRTGELFF. The CDR3 DNA sequence: TGCGCCAGCAGCTTGGGAGGGCGGAGAACCGGGGAGCTGTTTTTT.

The CDR3 nucleotides are TGTGCCAGCAGGACCGGCGGCAGCTCCTACGAGCAGTACTTC. It yields the protein CASRTGGSSYEQYF. This chain joins TRBV28 and TRBJ2-7; no reliable D call. Trimming cost V 6 bases and J 0 bases, with 12 bases left between them. Germline V gene lookup returns CDR1 MDHEN and CDR2 SYDVKM. The CDR3 loop spans 14 amino acids.

The rearrangement uses TRBV5-6 and TRBJ2-3, with a possible D match to TRBD1 (6 bases). In germline, CDR1 is SGHDT, CDR2 YYEEEE. The CDR3 loop spans 15 amino acids. Trimming left V 3 bases short and J 2 bases short, with 13 bases between. The chain's CDR3 is CASSWGPKPTDTQYF. Here the CDR3 DNA reads TGTGCCAGCAGCTGGGGGCCAAAACCCACAGATACGCAGTATTTT.

This clone occurred a few times. The rearrangement links TRBV2 to TRBJ2-1; weak D call: TRBD2 (6 bases). CDR1 and CDR2 (germline): SNHLY, FYNNEI. The CDR3 totals 13 residues. V gave up 5 bases and J gave up 10 bases, with 15 bases separating them. In DNA, the CDR3 is TGTGCCAGCAGTCGGGACTCTAGGCGAGAGCAGTTCTTC. Translated: CASSRDSRREQFF. Drawing the rest from reference TRBV2 and TRBJ2-1, the complete variable domain is EPEVTQTPSHQVTQMGQEVILRCVPISNHLYFYWYRQILGQKVEFLVSFYNNEISEKSEIFDDQFSVERPDGSNFTLKIRSTKLEDSAMYFCASSRDSRREQFFGPGTRLTVL.

Concerning this clone: A junction boundary mismatches the germline segment, possibly from a read error. The chain combines TRBV7-2 with TRBJ2-5, with 8 nucleotides matching TRBD1. The germline V gene has CDR1 SGHTA and CDR2 FQGNSA. CDR3 size: 15 residues. CDR3 in amino acids: CASTMTPDREEAQYF. In DNA, the CDR3 is TGTGCCAGCACAATGACTCCGGACAGGGAAGAGGCCCAGTACTTC.

The chain joins TRBV18 to TRBJ2-6; 10 bases match TRBD1. The CDR3 covers 21 residues. CDR1 and CDR2 from the germline V gene are KGHSH and LQKENI. V gave up 3 bases and J gave up 2 bases; unmatched junction bases: 16. CDR3 bases: TGTGCCAGCTCACCTTTAGTCTTGATCGGAGACAGGGGGCCTGGGGCCAACGTCCTGACTTTC. Translating gives CASSPLVLIGDRGPGANVLTF.

This clone appeared a single time. The J gene is TRBJ2-5, the V gene TRBV9, with D tentatively TRBD1 (6 bases). The germline CDR1 and CDR2 sequences are SGDLS and YYNGEE. Trimming removed 0 bases at V and 5 bases at J, with 14 bases between. CDR3 length equals 15 residues. CDR3 residues: CASSVDDTGWETQYF. Written as DNA, the CDR3 is TGTGCCAGCAGCGTAGATGATACAGGGTGGGAGACCCAGTACTTC. Based on the CDR3 plus reference TRBV9 and TRBJ2-5, the full variable domain is DSGVTQTPKHLITATGQRVTLRCSPRSGDLSVYWYQQSLDQGLQFLIQYYNGEERAKGNILERFSAQQFPDLHSELNLSSLELGDSALYFCASSVDDTGWETQYFGPGTRLLVL.

The chain uses TRBV20-1 and TRBJ2-3; D unclear. The CDR3 consists of 11 residues. The germline CDR1 and CDR2 sequences are DFQATT and SNEGSKA (reference sequence). V dropped 0 bases and J dropped 5 bases, with 3 bases sitting between them. In DNA form, the CDR3 reads TGCAGTGCTAGAGACGTAGATACGCAGTATTTT. It yields the protein CSARDVDTQYF.

In its sample, this clone was seen a few times. The V and J genes are TRBV7-9 and TRBJ1-2; TRBD1 is a possible D gene (6 bases). CDR3 length: 11 amino acids. In germline, CDR1 is SEHNR, CDR2 FQNEAQ (reference sequence). V lost 3 bases to trimming and J lost 8 bases, with 7 bases between them. The CDR3 protein is CASSLTGGYTF. The CDR3 DNA is TGTGCCAGCAGCTTGACAGGAGGCTACACCTTC.

V and J are TRBV6-5 and TRBJ1-1; weak D call: TRBD1 (5 bases). Germline V CDR1 and CDR2: MNHEY, SVGAGI. The CDR3 extends over 14 amino acids. The V end was cut by 3 bases, the J end by 7 bases, with 15 bases between. The DNA for the CDR3 is TGTGCCAGCAGTTATTGGGGGGAAAGTGGTGAAGCTTTCTTT. Protein product: CASSYWGESGEAFF.